Listed here are 20 T cell receptor beta chains from one sample, sequenced in a study of blood T cell repertoires in COVID-19. TCRdb keeps only in-frame clones here, not all; method: immunoSEQ multiplex PCR. Here the sample spans around 220,000 clones, 80% to 85% being singletons. Sequenced sample: peripheral blood. Every receptor here comes from a man under 40 with active or convalescent COVID-19.

This chain connects TRBV5-5 to TRBJ2-2; D uncertain. The ends were cut back, 0 bases at V and 7 bases at J, with 4 bases in the middle. Germline CDR1 reads SGHKS; CDR2 reads YYEKEE (reference sequence). The CDR3 sequence is 12 residues long. The CDR3 bases are TGTGCCAGCAGCTTGGGAGACGGGGAGCTGTTTTTT. Its translation is CASSLGDGELFF.

The chain is built from TRBV6-5 and TRBJ1-5; D is ambiguous. This CDR3 is built from 13 residues. Deletions cut 6 bases from V and 6 bases from J, with 12 bases between. Germline V CDR1 and CDR2: MNHEY, SVGAGI. CDR3 coding DNA: TGTGCCAGCAGCCCCAGACGGGGTCAGCCCCAGCATTTT. Translated, it gives CASSPRRGQPQHF.

This clone was observed a few times. The chain is built from TRBV6-5 and TRBJ1-5; tentatively, D is TRBD1 (5 bases). This CDR3 comprises 14 residues. Germline values: CDR1 MNHEY, CDR2 SVGAGI. The germline V and J ends were trimmed by 6 bases and 3 bases, with 12 bases remaining between them. CDR3: CASRPRQHNQPQHF. CDR3 DNA sequence: TGTGCCAGCAGACCCAGACAGCACAATCAGCCCCAGCATTTT.

The V gene is TRBV28, the J gene TRBJ2-1, with 9 nucleotides matching TRBD2. V was pared by 6 bases and J by 4 bases, with 13 bases of the junction left unmatched. Germline assignment: CDR1 MDHEN and CDR2 SYDVKM. This CDR3 has 17 residues. The CDR3 spells CASRRRRTSAKYNEQFF. The CDR3 DNA sequence: TGTGCCAGCAGAAGACGGCGGACTAGCGCCAAATACAATGAGCAGTTCTTC.

The chain employs TRBV6-2 or TRBV6-3 and TRBJ1-2; the D is unclear. CDR1 is MNHEY and CDR2 is SVGEGT in the germline V gene. The V end lost 6 bases, the J end lost 1 base, and 12 bases lay between the germline ends. The CDR3 consists of 14 residues. In DNA form, the CDR3 reads TGTGCCAGCAGCCGCTTGGGCAGTAACTATGGCTACACCTTC. Translated: CASSRLGSNYGYTF.

The chain recombines TRBV9 with TRBJ2-1, with D maybe TRBD2 (5 bases). Germline V gives CDR1 SGDLS, CDR2 YYNGEE. The V end lost 4 bases, the J end lost 4 bases, and 18 bases lay between the germline ends. The CDR3 is made up of 16 amino acids. CDR3 DNA: TGTGCCAGCAGCCCCCTCGGCAGGAGAGGGTACAATGAGCAGTTCTTC. It encodes CASSPLGRRGYNEQFF.

The V and J genes are TRBV30 and TRBJ2-1; the match to TRBD2 covers 11 bases. Per the germline V gene, CDR1 is GTSNPN and CDR2 is SVGIG (reference sequence). The CDR3 spans 15 residues. V gave up 2 bases and J gave up 4 bases; unmatched junction bases: 4. The DNA for the CDR3 is TGTGCCTGGAGTCCAGGGACTAGCGGTTACAATGAGCAGTTCTTC. Its translation is CAWSPGTSGYNEQFF.

The V and J genes are TRBV6-8 and TRBJ2-5, with 8 bases matching TRBD2. Germline V gene sequence: CDR1 MNHGY, CDR2 SAAAGT. J gave up 5 bases and V 7 bases, and 15 bases lay outside the gene matches. This CDR3 contains 16 residues. The CDR3 is CASTPRGGGARETQYF. As DNA, the CDR3 is TGTGCCAGCACTCCCCGGGGGGGAGGGGCACGGGAGACCCAGTACTTC.

This rearrangement joins TRBV7-2 to TRBJ1-3; TRBD1 matches at 9 bases. The V segment lost 7 bases and the J segment 4 bases; nucleotides outside the gene matches: 11. Germline V gives CDR1 SGHTA, CDR2 FQGNSA. This CDR3 has 16 residues. The CDR3 is CASTHGNRGLGNTIYF. CDR3 nucleotide sequence: TGTGCCAGCACCCACGGGAACAGGGGGCTGGGAAACACCATATATTTT.

This chain joins TRBV28 and TRBJ1-4; possibly TRBD1 for D (5 bases). V was cut by 5 bases and J by 7 bases, with 23 bases left in between. CDR3 size: 17 residues. Germline CDR1 is MDHEN and CDR2 is SYDVKM. The CDR3 region has the DNA TGTGCCAGCAGTCCCAGCGGCGCGGTGCAGGGAGGTGAAAAACTGTTTTTT. Translating it yields CASSPSGAVQGGEKLFF.

V usage is TRBV6-5 and J usage is TRBJ2-3; perhaps TRBD1 as D (5 bases). The germline V gene encodes CDR1 MNHEY and CDR2 SVGAGI. The CDR3 contains 14 residues. V shed 2 bases and J shed 4 bases, with 10 bases lying between them. The CDR3 here is CASSYGARSDTQYF. The CDR3 DNA reads as TGTGCCAGCAGTTACGGGGCGAGGTCAGATACGCAGTATTTT.

The chain uses TRBV7-3 and TRBJ2-2, with D maybe TRBD2 (7 bases). The CDR3 extends over 16 amino acids. Germline V lookup: CDR1 SGHTA, CDR2 FQGTGA. Deletions cut 2 bases from V and 4 bases from J, with 14 bases between. DNA of the CDR3: TGTGCCAGCAGCTTAGGAGGACTAGGGGGCACCGGGGAGCTGTTTTTT. As protein: CASSLGGLGGTGELFF.

The chain carries TRBV27 and TRBJ2-7; TRBD1 agrees at 7 bases. The CDR3 has 17 residues. Trimming removed 0 bases from V and 0 bases from J; junction bases left unmatched: 8. Germline V gene data show CDR1 as MNHEY and CDR2 as SMNVEV (reference sequence). CDR3 region: CASSLSYDRADSYEQYF. Written as DNA, the CDR3 is TGTGCCAGCAGTTTATCCTATGACAGGGCAGACTCCTACGAGCAGTACTTC.

This clone was picked up a small number of times. The CDR3 loop is CASSPLGLPGLYEQYF. The CDR3 DNA follows: TGTGCCAGCAGTCCGCTCGGACTTCCCGGCCTCTACGAGCAGTACTTC. V gene TRBV25-1 combines with J gene TRBJ2-7; TRBD2 might be the D (5 bases). This CDR3 contains 16 residues. In germline, CDR1 is MGHDK, CDR2 SYGVNS. V was pared by 5 bases and J by 3 bases, with 20 bases between.

The rearrangement links TRBV27 to TRBJ2-1; D perhaps matches TRBD2 (6 bases). Trimming took off 5 bases at V and 8 bases at J, with 13 bases between the two ends. Per the germline V gene, CDR1 is MNHEY and CDR2 is SMNVEV (reference sequence). This CDR3 comprises 13 residues. The CDR3 here is CASSLQRRDEQFF. In nucleotides, the CDR3 is TGTGCCAGCAGTCTACAGAGGAGGGATGAGCAGTTCTTC.

The gene calls are TRBV5-4 and TRBJ2-5, with a possible D match to TRBD1 (6 bases). With 3 bases removed from V and 1 base from J, the gap between germline ends came to 13 bases. The germline V gene has CDR1 SGHNT and CDR2 YYREEE (reference sequence). The CDR3 spans 15 residues. The CDR3 nucleotides are TGTGCCAGCAGCTACTTGTCACAGGGCCAAGAGACCCAGTACTTC. Translated, it gives CASSYLSQGQETQYF.

The chain couples TRBV5-1 to TRBJ2-3, with 7 nucleotides matching TRBD1. Germline CDR1 SGHRS, CDR2 YFSETQ. V was pared by 2 bases and J by 0 bases, with 6 bases of the junction left unmatched. This CDR3 spans 16 amino acids. The CDR3 region is CASSFIGTESTDTQYF. Written as DNA, the CDR3 is TGCGCCAGCAGCTTTATAGGGACAGAGAGCACAGATACGCAGTATTTT.

The chain carries TRBV4-2 and TRBJ2-5, with 9 bases matching TRBD2. Trimming cost V 4 bases and J 4 bases; bases outside gene matches: 1. Germline-derived CDR1 and CDR2 are LGHNA and YNFKEQ. CDR3 size: 13 residues. The CDR3 is CASSPTSGETQYF. The CDR3 DNA follows: TGTGCCAGCAGCCCGACTAGCGGAGAGACCCAGTACTTC.

V gene TRBV19 combines with J gene TRBJ1-4; 7 bases match TRBD1. The junction had 12 bases not matched to a gene; V was cut back by 5 bases and J by 6 bases. In germline, CDR1 is LNHDA, CDR2 SQIVND (reference sequence). This CDR3 is 16 amino acids long. Written as DNA, the CDR3 is TGTGCCAGTAGTCACACCGGGACAGCATTTTATGAAAAACTGTTTTTT. Encoded protein: CASSHTGTAFYEKLFF.

The gene calls are TRBV3-1 (or the pseudogene TRBV3-2) and TRBJ2-3; D remains ambiguous. Trimming shortened V by 0 bases and J by 8 bases, and 18 bases separated the two germline ends. There are 16 residues in the CDR3. CDR1 LGHDT and CDR2 YNNKEL come from the germline V gene (reference sequence). This CDR3 is CASSQEMGSYDATQYF. As DNA, the CDR3 is TGTGCCAGCAGCCAAGAGATGGGCTCCTACGACGCTACGCAGTATTTT.